The sample holds one count of the clone carrying this T cell receptor (beta chain). What it recognizes is unknown. This sample stems from a study of CD8+ T cells in alopecia areata. General observations from the study: Many of the expanded lesional clones endured in scalp and blood while on tofacitinib.

The germline V gene has CDR1 MGHDK and CDR2 SYGVNS. The CDR3 is 12 amino acids. Trimming took off 3 bases at V and 3 bases at J, with 5 bases between the two ends. Extraction and reverse transcription of RNA yielded cDNA as the sequencing template. The protocol was immunoSEQ multiplex PCR, while the TCRdb copy is restricted to in-frame clones and leaves out a portion. This table holds about 76,000 clones, around 60% found once. Treatment described: oral pan-JAK inhibitor, 5-10 mg twice daily. The sample in question was CD8+ T cells sorted from blood, obtained at week 24, from a patient treated with tofacitinib. The V and J genes are TRBV25-1 and TRBJ1-2; D is undetermined. This TCR was sampled from a human donor with alopecia areata. The DNA for the CDR3 is TGTGCCAGCAGTGACCGGGACTATGGCTACACCTTC. It yields the protein CASSDRDYGYTF.